This entry lists 20 T cell receptor beta chains sequenced from one sample in a study of blood T cell repertoires in COVID-19. TCRdb keeps only in-frame clones here, not all; method: immunoSEQ multiplex PCR. The sample records 90,000 to 120,000 clones, about 89% being singletons. Sequenced input: peripheral blood. These receptors all stem from a man aged 35 to 55 with active or convalescent COVID-19.

The chain carries TRBV7-8 and TRBJ2-7, with 15 bases that match TRBD2. The CDR3 spans 19 residues. Looked up from germline, CDR1 is SGHVS and CDR2 is FQNEAQ. After removal of 3 bases from V and 2 bases from J, the junction contained 11 bases not matched to a gene. This chain's CDR3 is CASSFPSGTSGRQAYEQYF. The CDR3 DNA sequence: TGTGCCAGCAGCTTTCCGTCGGGGACTAGCGGGAGGCAAGCCTACGAGCAGTACTTC.

This chain joins TRBV13 and TRBJ1-2; no clear D. The ends were cut back, 7 bases at V and 2 bases at J, with 17 bases in the middle. CDR3 length: 15 amino acids. In germline, CDR1 is PRHDT, CDR2 FYEKMQ (reference sequence). The DNA for the CDR3 is TGTGCCAGCATGGGGAGGAGAGGAGGAAACTATGGCTACACCTTC. It encodes CASMGRRGGNYGYTF. Drawing the rest from reference TRBV13 and TRBJ1-2, the complete variable domain is AAGVIQSPRHLIKEKRETATLKCYPIPRHDTVYWYQQGPGQDPQFLISFYEKMQSDKGSIPDRFSAQQFSDYHSELNMSSLELGDSALYFCASMGRRGGNYGYTFGSGTRLTVV.

The gene calls are TRBV10-3 and TRBJ2-7; D ambiguous. Trimming took 0 bases from V and 0 from J, leaving 6 bases between them. Germline-derived CDR1 and CDR2 are ENHRY and SYGVKD. There are 14 residues in the CDR3. In nucleotides, the CDR3 is TGTGCCATCAGTGAGTCCGGCGGCTCCTACGAGCAGTACTTC. Protein product: CAISESGGSYEQYF.

The chain couples TRBV18 to TRBJ2-1, with 10 bases matching TRBD2. Germline CDR1 is KGHSH and CDR2 is LQKENI. V trimming: 6 bases; J trimming: 6 bases; junction bases outside the gene matches: 11. The CDR3 extends over 16 amino acids. CDR3 nucleotides: TGTGCCAGCTCCGCGGCTAGCGGGAGAATAGGCAATGAGCAGTTCTTC. This encodes CASSAASGRIGNEQFF.

The CDR3 loop is CASSPQPATGATGQFF. As DNA, the CDR3 is TGTGCCAGCAGCCCCCAACCCGCGACAGGGGCGACGGGGCAGTTCTTC. V is TRBV9 and J is TRBJ2-1; 8 positions agree with TRBD1. There are 16 residues in the CDR3. The germline CDR1 and CDR2 sequences are SGDLS and YYNGEE. Germline trimming cut 4 bases from V and 12 bases from J; bases unmatched to any gene: 18.

The rearrangement links TRBV5-4 to TRBJ1-4; TRBD1 might be the D (6 bases). The CDR3 totals 15 residues. CDR1 and CDR2 (germline): SGHNT, YYREEE (reference sequence). The germline V and J ends were trimmed by 4 bases and 7 bases, with 17 bases remaining between them. The CDR3 bases are TGTGCCAGCAGCCTTGAGGGGGGGCGCAGTGAAAAACTGTTTTTT. This gives the protein CASSLEGGRSEKLFF.

The chain joins TRBV9 to TRBJ2-1; 7 bases agree with TRBD2. The trim removed 6 bases at V and 5 bases at J, leaving 11 bases unmatched. The V gene's germline CDR1 is SGDLS and CDR2 YYNGEE. This CDR3 has 15 residues. DNA for the CDR3: TGTGCCAGCACCGTGGATCTAGCGGAAGACAATGAGCAGTTCTTC. It yields the protein CASTVDLAEDNEQFF.

The V call is TRBV27, the J call TRBJ2-7; 8 bases map to TRBD1. In germline, CDR1 is MNHEY, CDR2 SMNVEV (reference sequence). The CDR3 runs to 14 residues. The ends lost 4 bases at V and 0 bases at J; junction bases unmatched: 2. The chain's CDR3 is CASSWDRSSYEQYF. As DNA, the CDR3 is TGTGCCAGCAGTTGGGACAGGAGCTCCTACGAGCAGTACTTC.

Details on this clone: The junction departs from the called germline gene at one end, perhaps through a read error. The genes are TRBV6-5 and TRBJ1-5; the D gene is possibly TRBD1 (5 bases). This CDR3 is 14 amino acids long. CDR1 and CDR2 (germline): MNHEY, SVGAGI. The CDR3 here is CGVWDWTGNQPQHF. CDR3 bases: TGCGGGGTTTGGGACTGGACGGGAAATCAGCCCCAGCATTTT.

The CDR3 coding sequence is TGTGCCAGTAGTAGCCTTCCCGGGGGGCCGAGCTCTGGAAACACCATATATTTT. It codes for CASSSLPGGPSSGNTIYF. The rearrangement links TRBV19 to TRBJ1-3, with a weak D call TRBD1 (6 bases). Trimming took off 4 bases at V and 0 bases at J, with 19 bases between the two ends. Germline V gene sequence: CDR1 LNHDA, CDR2 SQIVND (reference sequence). The CDR3 sequence is 18 residues long.

V gene TRBV7-3 combines with J gene TRBJ2-2, with D perhaps matching TRBD1 (6 bases). The CDR3 totals 18 residues. V lost 3 bases and J 5 bases, leaving 22 bases between the germline ends. Germline CDR1 is SGHTA and CDR2 is FQGTGA. As DNA, the CDR3 is TGTGCCAGCAGCTTGCTGGGACCGGCCGGGACAAGAACCGGGGAGCTGTTTTTT. Translated, it gives CASSLLGPAGTRTGELFF.

This chain uses TRBV7-2 with TRBJ2-3; D perhaps matches TRBD1 (5 bases). This CDR3 region has 15 residues. V lost 4 bases to trimming and J lost 3 bases, with 14 bases between them. Germline CDR1 is SGHTA and CDR2 is FQGNSA. CDR3 nucleotide sequence: TGTGCCAGCAGCTGGGGCCCTACGCGGACAGATACGCAGTATTTT. Translating it yields CASSWGPTRTDTQYF.

The chain is built from TRBV7-8 and TRBJ2-7; 14 bases are a match to TRBD2. Germline V lookup: CDR1 SGHVS, CDR2 FQNEAQ. This CDR3 contains 16 residues. V lost 2 bases and J lost 2; bases outside the gene matches: 2. The chain's CDR3 is CASSLPGLAGAYEQYF. The CDR3 nucleotides are TGTGCCAGCAGCTTACCGGGACTAGCGGGAGCCTACGAGCAGTACTTC.

This clone was seen a few times. The chain combines TRBV6-5 with TRBJ2-1; D is unresolved. The CDR3 contains 16 residues. The V end lost 4 bases, the J end lost 2 bases, and 15 bases lay between the germline ends. Per germline, CDR1 MNHEY and CDR2 SVGAGI. The CDR3 reads CASSSSRVTPYNEQFF. The CDR3 DNA sequence: TGTGCCAGCAGTTCCTCCCGGGTCACCCCCTACAATGAGCAGTTCTTC.

This chain connects TRBV27 to TRBJ2-1; 8 nucleotides agree with TRBD1. Trimming removed 10 bases from V and 4 bases from J; junction bases left unmatched: 9. Germline CDR1 reads MNHEY; CDR2 reads SMNVEV (reference sequence). The CDR3 runs to 14 residues. For the CDR3, the DNA is TGTGCCACTACAGGGGGTGCATTGTACAATGAGCAGTTCTTC. Encoded protein: CATTGGALYNEQFF.

This chain links TRBV6-5 with TRBJ2-3; the D is unclear. The ends were cut back, 7 bases at V and 2 bases at J, with 7 bases in the middle. The CDR3 extends over 12 amino acids. CDR1 and CDR2 from the germline V gene are MNHEY and SVGAGI. The CDR3 nucleotides read TGTGCCAGCACAGTACACACAGATACGCAGTATTTT. It is translated as CASTVHTDTQYF.

The genes are TRBV18 and TRBJ1-1, with 7 bases lining up with TRBD1. Per the germline V gene, CDR1 is KGHSH and CDR2 is LQKENI. Trimming took 1 base from V and 3 from J; bases not matched to a gene: 5. This CDR3 is built from 15 residues. The CDR3 DNA reads as TGTGCCAGCTCACCACGGTCTCAGGGGGACACTGAAGCTTTCTTT. Protein: CASSPRSQGDTEAFF.

The V call is TRBV6-5, the J call TRBJ2-1; no definite D call. CDR3 size: 13 residues. V was pared by 4 bases and J by 4 bases, with 8 bases between. The germline V gene encodes CDR1 MNHEY and CDR2 SVGAGI. The CDR3 nucleotides read TGTGCCAGCAGTTTATCCAGTTACAATGAGCAGTTCTTC. Protein: CASSLSSYNEQFF.

This clone was counted at least ten times. The chain employs TRBV7-8 and TRBJ2-2; 10 nucleotides line up with TRBD2. V lost 5 bases, J lost 6 bases, and 6 bases stayed unmatched. The CDR3 is made up of 15 amino acids. In germline, CDR1 is SGHVS, CDR2 FQNEAQ. The CDR3 region has the DNA TGTGCCAGCAGCCCAACTAGCGGGATATCCGGGGAGCTGTTTTTT. Its protein is CASSPTSGISGELFF.

This rearrangement joins TRBV28 to TRBJ1-3, with D perhaps TRBD1 (5 bases). V was shortened by 4 bases and J by 0 bases, with 10 bases between the two germline ends. Germline V gene data show CDR1 as MDHEN and CDR2 as SYDVKM. This CDR3 is 15 amino acids long. CDR3 bases: TGTGCCAGCAGTTCGACAGTTTACTCTGGAAACACCATATATTTT. Translation: CASSSTVYSGNTIYF.